The rows below give T cell receptor beta chains drawn from one sample of a study of early T cells in non-severe SARS-CoV-2 infection. A single record per CDR3 protein comes from TCRdb applying MiXCR to the 5' RACE reads. The table records 40,000 to 65,000 distinct CDR3 sequences, over 7.5% of them present only once. The sample was whole blood. The origin of the receptors is an adult who was a healthcare worker with PCR-confirmed SARS-CoV-2 infection or an uninfected control (not recorded which). CDR3s include the opening cysteine and the closing phenylalanine or tryptophan.

V: TRBV7-3; J: TRBJ2-2; CDR3: CASSPDLPGLVPGELFF
V: TRBV9; J: TRBJ2-1; CDR3: CASNRDSYNEQFF
V: TRBV7-9; J: TRBJ2-7; CDR3: CASSLVLGSSYEQYF
V: TRBV29-1; J: TRBJ1-3; CDR3: CSVVSGSGNTIYF
V: TRBV11-2; J: TRBJ1-2; CDR3: CASSLQPGQTPYGYTF
V: TRBV5-1; J: TRBJ2-3; CDR3: CASSLGGMAQYF
V: TRBV6-6; J: TRBJ2-4; CDR3: CASSYPQGAGKNIQYF
V: TRBV19; J: TRBJ2-3; CDR3: CASSTQGPQYF
V: TRBV4-3; J: TRBJ2-7; CDR3: CASSPGTLSSYEQYF
V: TRBV6-1; J: TRBJ2-1; CDR3: CASRQIAGLNSYNEQFF
V: TRBV7-6; J: TRBJ1-1; CDR3: CASSRELSNTEAFF
V: TRBV5-1; J: TRBJ2-7; CDR3: CASSPGTPTYEQYF
V: TRBV28; J: TRBJ1-4; CDR3: CASSPRYGTVYEKLFF
V: TRBV24-1; J: TRBJ1-4; CDR3: CATSDWTGVGEKLFF
V: TRBV29-1; J: TRBJ2-7; CDR3: CSVESDTSPGEQYF
V: TRBV28; J: TRBJ2-7; CDR3: CASSFPTSRQGQYEQYF
V: TRBV25-1; J: TRBJ2-5; CDR3: CASSPLGGQETQYF
V: TRBV11-2; J: TRBJ2-2; CDR3: CASSLRGAITGELFF